Presented here are 23 T cell receptor beta chains from one specimen sequenced in a study of cytomegalovirus exposure and HLA in healthy donors listed by TCRdb under 2017. The library relied on the immunoSEQ multiplex PCR assay. For the multiplex PCR, a mixture combining 60 forward primers for TCR Vbeta segments and 13 reverse primers for TCR Jbeta segments was used. TCRdb obtained this table from immuneACCESS and retained in-frame rearrangements with V and J assigned. These tables miss some clones; where compared with another copy, unresolved V genes account for less than half of the shortfall, and the remainder is unexplained. This sample is represented by 180,000 or so clones; roughly 10% of them were singletons. Approximately 1.4% of the sample lies in the top ten. Sequencing was done on a sample of PBMCs. These TCRs come from a woman in her 30s in good health and CMV-seropositive.

V usage is TRBV7-9 and J usage is TRBJ1-1; 11 nucleotides align to TRBD1. The trim removed 1 base at V and 0 bases at J, leaving 4 bases unmatched. This CDR3 is 17 amino acids long. Germline V gene data show CDR1 as SEHNR and CDR2 as FQNEAQ (reference sequence). CDR3 protein: CASSLGWDRGMNTEAFF. In DNA, the CDR3 is TGTGCCAGCAGCTTAGGATGGGACAGGGGGATGAACACTGAAGCTTTCTTT.

This clone appeared a few times. Other DNA variants within this sample encode the same CDR3. The chain recombines TRBV5-1 with TRBJ2-1; no firm D call. CDR1 is SGHRS, CDR2 YFSETQ, per germline. The CDR3 extends over 14 amino acids. Trimming shortened V by 0 bases and J by 3 bases, and 7 bases separated the two germline ends. The CDR3 region has the DNA TGCGCCAGCAGCTTGGGGCTAGACTACAATGAGCAGTTCTTC. This translates into CASSLGLDYNEQFF.

This clone appeared a few times. The CDR3 loop is CASSPTELERETQYF. Written as DNA, the CDR3 is TGCGCCAGCAGCCCGACGGAACTAGAGCGCGAGACCCAGTACTTC. This chain uses TRBV4-1 with TRBJ2-5; D possibly corresponds to TRBD2 (5 bases). V lost 4 bases and J 5 bases, leaving 17 bases between the germline ends. The CDR3 extends over 15 amino acids. Germline lookup yields CDR1 MGHRA and CDR2 YSYEKL.

The genes are TRBV4-1 and TRBJ1-3, with a possible D match to TRBD1 (5 bases). The CDR3 runs to 15 residues. V was shortened by 4 bases and J by 4 bases, with 14 bases between the two germline ends. Germline CDR1 reads MGHRA; CDR2 reads YSYEKL. CDR3 sequence (DNA): TGCGCCAGCAGCCCCCTCGGAGGGGAGGGAAACACCATATATTTT. Protein product: CASSPLGGEGNTIYF.

This chain connects TRBV19 to TRBJ2-3; D is uncertain. CDR1 is LNHDA, CDR2 SQIVND, per germline (reference sequence). The CDR3 runs to 15 residues. Between the trimmed V and J ends, which lost 0 bases and 4 bases, there was a span of 11 bases. CDR3 loop: CASSIDPRVSDTQYF. As DNA, the CDR3 is TGTGCCAGTAGTATAGACCCTCGGGTGTCAGATACGCAGTATTTT.

This clone was seen only a few times. CDR3 region: CASSLIGGGGTEAFF. The CDR3 DNA sequence: TGCGCCAGCAGCTTGATCGGGGGAGGGGGGACTGAAGCTTTCTTT. V is TRBV5-1 and J is TRBJ1-1, with a weak D call TRBD1 (6 bases). V gave up 1 base and J gave up 5 bases, with 15 bases separating them. The CDR3 consists of 15 residues. Germline-derived CDR1 and CDR2 are SGHRS and YFSETQ.

In this sample, this clone turned up a few times. V gene TRBV29-1 combines with J gene TRBJ1-1; no firm D call. The CDR3 has 12 residues. The ends were cut back, 8 bases at V and 2 bases at J, with 12 bases in the middle. Germline V CDR1 and CDR2: SQVTM, ANQGSEA. The CDR3 nucleotides read TGCAGCTACTTCCACTTAAACACTGAAGCTTTCTTT. It specifies CSYFHLNTEAFF.

This chain connects TRBV5-1 to TRBJ1-3, with 7 nucleotides matching TRBD1. CDR3 length: 15 amino acids. The V gene end was trimmed by 1 base and the J gene end by 4 bases; junction bases not matched to a gene: 5. CDR1 and CDR2 from the germline V gene are SGHRS and YFSETQ. CDR3 nucleotide sequence: TGCGCCAGCAGCTTGAAATGGGGACAGGGAAACACCATATATTTT. This encodes CASSLKWGQGNTIYF.

This chain connects TRBV5-1 to TRBJ2-2; the D gene is possibly TRBD2 (5 bases). CDR1 and CDR2 (germline): SGHRS, YFSETQ. This CDR3 is 16 amino acids long. V gave up 7 bases and J gave up 2 bases, with 18 bases separating them. The CDR3 region is CASFYTGSGNTGELFF. The CDR3 bases are TGCGCCAGCTTCTACACGGGGTCTGGTAACACCGGGGAGCTGTTTTTT.

This clone was counted a few times. This rearrangement joins TRBV6-1 to TRBJ1-5, with D unclear. The CDR3 has 15 amino acids. Germline V lookup: CDR1 MNHNS, CDR2 SASEGT. The V end was cut by 1 base, the J end by 0 bases, with 7 bases between. CDR3 region: CASSEGVLSNQPQHF. The CDR3 DNA sequence: TGTGCCAGCAGTGAAGGAGTGCTTAGCAATCAGCCCCAGCATTTT.

This clone has a handful of counts. The J gene is TRBJ2-2, the V gene TRBV7-8; possible D gene TRBD1, 6 bases. CDR1 SGHVS and CDR2 FQNEAQ come from the germline V gene. CDR3 size: 17 residues. Deletions cut 2 bases from V and 6 bases from J, with 19 bases between. The CDR3 here is CASSLSPRGDGAGELFF. The CDR3, as DNA: TGTGCCAGCAGCTTAAGTCCCAGGGGAGATGGCGCCGGGGAGCTGTTTTTT.

The table lists this clone with a few counts. The chain is built from TRBV15 and TRBJ2-7, with a tentative D call TRBD1 (6 bases). Looked up from germline, CDR1 is LNHNV and CDR2 is YYDKDF (reference sequence). Trimming shortened V by 4 bases and J by 9 bases, and 13 bases separated the two germline ends. This CDR3 is 12 amino acids long. CDR3 bases: TGTGCCACCAGCACCACAGGGAAAGGGCAGTACTTC. It specifies CATSTTGKGQYF.

This rearrangement joins TRBV4-1 to TRBJ2-7; TRBD2 might be the D (6 bases). V was clipped by 6 bases and J by 7 bases, with 31 bases between them. The CDR3 loop spans 18 amino acids. Per germline, CDR1 MGHRA and CDR2 YSYEKL. CDR3 DNA sequence: TGCGCCAGCAGTTACAGAGGGGATTTCGCGGGAACTCTGGGTGAGCAGTACTTC. Amino acid sequence: CASSYRGDFAGTLGEQYF.

This clone was counted only a few times. The rearrangement joins TRBV6-5 to TRBJ2-4; D might be TRBD1 (6 bases). The CDR3 extends over 15 amino acids. V shed 6 bases and J shed 11 bases, with 23 bases lying between them. Germline values: CDR1 MNHEY, CDR2 SVGAGI. Here the CDR3 reads CASRSPPGTSSVQYF. CDR3 DNA: TGTGCCAGCAGATCTCCTCCCGGGACAAGCTCAGTTCAGTACTTC.

The gene calls are TRBV7-8 and TRBJ1-2; 9 nucleotides line up with TRBD1. The V gene end was trimmed by 6 bases and the J gene end by 8 bases; junction bases not matched to a gene: 13. The CDR3 spans 15 residues. The germline gives CDR1 SGHVS, CDR2 FQNEAQ. The CDR3 bases are TGTGCCAGCAGTTGGGGGAGGACAGGGGCTGAAGGCTACACCTTC. Its protein is CASSWGRTGAEGYTF.

The genes are TRBV13 and TRBJ2-1, with 12 bases that match TRBD2. Germline V gene lookup returns CDR1 PRHDT and CDR2 FYEKMQ (reference sequence). J gave up 7 bases and V 5 bases, and 12 bases lay outside the gene matches. CDR3 length equals 17 residues. The CDR3 is CASSLSLLAGGLNEQFF. The CDR3 DNA reads TGTGCCAGCAGCCTAAGTTTACTAGCGGGAGGTTTAAATGAGCAGTTCTTC.

This clone was counted a few times. The chain is built from TRBV7-8 and TRBJ2-3; TRBD2 agrees at 10 bases. The CDR3 runs to 15 residues. Germline loops: CDR1 SGHVS, CDR2 FQNEAQ. V lost 4 bases to trimming and J lost 5 bases; unmatched junction nucleotides: 6. The CDR3: CASSSRVAGGDTQYF. The DNA for the CDR3 is TGTGCCAGCAGCTCCCGGGTAGCGGGAGGAGATACGCAGTATTTT.

The rearrangement joins TRBV27 to TRBJ2-1; 10 nucleotides match TRBD2. V was clipped by 5 bases and J by 9 bases; unmatched bases: 4. In germline, CDR1 is MNHEY, CDR2 SMNVEV (reference sequence). This CDR3 has 13 amino acids. This CDR3 is CASSQIAGGEQFF. Written as DNA, the CDR3 is TGTGCCAGCAGTCAAATAGCGGGGGGTGAGCAGTTCTTC.

This clone has only a few counts. The J gene is TRBJ2-5, the V gene TRBV5-1; 9 nucleotides agree with TRBD2. The CDR3 runs to 14 residues. The junction had 7 bases not matched to a gene; V was cut back by 5 bases and J by 5 bases. Germline CDR1 and CDR2: SGHRS and YFSETQ. The CDR3, as DNA: TGCGCCAGCAGAAGGGCGGGAGGGTTGGAGACCCAGTACTTC. This codes for CASRRAGGLETQYF.

A few counts support this clone. This chain joins TRBV6-5 and TRBJ1-1; unclear D gene. The V end was cut by 3 bases, the J end by 1 base, with 9 bases between. In germline, CDR1 is MNHEY, CDR2 SVGAGI. This CDR3 comprises 14 residues. The CDR3 is CASSYLAENTEAFF. DNA for the CDR3: TGTGCCAGCAGTTATTTGGCCGAGAACACTGAAGCTTTCTTT.

The rearrangement uses TRBV19 and TRBJ2-5, with 10 bases lining up with TRBD1. Unmatched junction bases numbered 15, after V lost 6 bases and J lost 5 bases. This CDR3 is built from 17 residues. Germline values: CDR1 LNHDA, CDR2 SQIVND (reference sequence). CDR3 sequence: CASRVGGTGAHSETQYF. The CDR3 DNA reads as TGTGCCAGTAGAGTTGGGGGGACAGGGGCCCATTCGGAGACCCAGTACTTC.

This clone was seen only a few times. This chain uses TRBV11-2 with TRBJ1-5; no reliable D call. The CDR3 length is 14 residues. Trimming pared 5 bases from V and 1 base from J, leaving 9 bases between. Germline CDR1 SGHAT, CDR2 FQNNGV. Here the CDR3 DNA reads TGTGCCAGCAGCCGGTGGTCAAGCAATCAGCCCCAGCATTTT. Translation gives CASSRWSSNQPQHF.

The sample holds a few counts of this clone. The J gene is TRBJ2-2, the V gene TRBV27; possibly TRBD2 for D (6 bases). Germline lookup yields CDR1 MNHEY and CDR2 SMNVEV (reference sequence). The CDR3 is 13 residues long. V was cut by 1 base and J by 6 bases, with 6 bases left in between. The CDR3 coding sequence is TGTGCCAGCAGTTTATGGGGGGCCGGGGAGCTGTTTTTT. This encodes CASSLWGAGELFF.